These T cell receptor beta chains were read from a single sample in a study of cytomegalovirus exposure and HLA in healthy donors. Profiling relied on immunoSEQ multiplex PCR, and the TCRdb table lists in-frame clones only, not all of them. The sample table sets out 150,000 to 250,000 clones. Material for sequencing was PBMCs. The source of these receptors is a boy younger than 18 in good health and CMV-seronegative. CDR3s include the opening cysteine and the closing phenylalanine or tryptophan. A D gene is named only where the DNA matches it firmly.

-,TRBJ2-7,TRBV27,TGTGCCAGCAGTTTCGCGGACAGCTCCTACGAGCAGTACTTC,CASSFADSSYEQYF
-,TRBJ2-6,TRBV19,TGTGCCAGTAGGCCAATCCTTAGCTCTGGGGCCAACGTCCTGACTTTC,CASRPILSSGANVLTF
-,TRBJ2-4,TRBV5-1,TGCGCCAGCAGCTTGGTCGCAGGGGAAAACATTCAGTACTTC,CASSLVAGENIQYF
TRBD2,TRBJ2-7,TRBV4-2,TGTGCCAGCAGCCAAGACCCCGGACTAGCGGGGGGGCCGAGCTACGAGCAGTACTTC,CASSQDPGLAGGPSYEQYF
-,TRBJ1-5,TRBV27,TGTGCCAGCAGTTTCGTGGGGGTGGGGGGATCCGGGTATCAGCCCCAGCATTTT,CASSFVGVGGSGYQPQHF
TRBD2,TRBJ2-7,TRBV7-2,TGTGCCAGCAGCTTAGATCGGCGGGGGGCCACCTACGAGCAGTACTTC,CASSLDRRGATYEQYF
TRBD1,TRBJ1-1,TRBV5-1,TGCGCCAGCAGCATAGGACAGGGCGCTTTACCTGAAGCTTTCTTT,CASSIGQGALPEAFF
-,TRBJ2-7,TRBV5-1,TGCGCCAGCAGCTGGGGGGGGACAGGCACCTACGAGCAGTACTTC,CASSWGGTGTYEQYF
-,TRBJ2-5,TRBV4-2,TGTGCCAGCAGCCCCCAAACAGGTAAAGAAGAGACCCAGTACTTC,CASSPQTGKEETQYF
-,TRBJ1-1,TRBV2,TGTGCCAGCAGCGGTTGGGCTTTCTTT,CASSGWAFF
TRBD1,TRBJ1-1,TRBV27,TGTGCCAGCAGACGTTACCAGGGGGCGAACACTGAAGCTTTCTTT,CASRRYQGANTEAFF
TRBD1,TRBJ1-1,TRBV19,TGTGCCAGTAGTATAGATCGGACAGGGGGCACTGAAGCTTTCTTT,CASSIDRTGGTEAFF
-,TRBJ1-1,TRBV5-1,TGCGCCAGCAGCTTGGCCGCCTCCCCGAGGCACACTGAAGCTTTCTTT,CASSLAASPRHTEAFF
TRBD1,TRBJ1-4,TRBV14,TGTGCCAGCAGCCAAGAAAACAGGGGTAGAGAAAAACTGTTTTTT,CASSQENRGREKLFF
-,TRBJ1-1,TRBV7-6,TGTGCCAGCAGCTTAGGGGGCCCGAACACTGAAGCTTTCTTT,CASSLGGPNTEAFF
TRBD2,TRBJ2-5,TRBV4-1,TGCGCCAGCAGCCAAGATTTTAGGACTAGCGTCAAGACCCAGTACTTC,CASSQDFRTSVKTQYF
TRBD2,TRBJ2-1,TRBV30,TGTGCCTGGACAGGACTAGCGTCCTACAATGAGCAGTTCTTC,CAWTGLASYNEQFF
-,TRBJ2-2,TRBV18,TGTGCCAGCTCACCACGAGGGTCCCCCGGGGAGCTGTTTTTT,CASSPRGSPGELFF
TRBD1,TRBJ2-3,TRBV19,TGTGCCAGTACCAGACAGGGATCCACAGATACGCAGTATTTT,CASTRQGSTDTQYF
TRBD1,TRBJ1-3,TRBV18,TGTGCCAGCTCGCCCGGGACAGCTGGAAACACCATATATTTT,CASSPGTAGNTIYF
TRBD2,TRBJ2-1,TRBV27,TGTGCCAGCAGTTCGGGACTAGCGGGGGGGCTGGTTGAGCAGTTCTTC,CASSSGLAGGLVEQFF
-,TRBJ2-1,TRBV9,TGTGCCAGCAGCGTAGTTGGTAGCGGTAGCTCCTACAATGAGCAGTTCTTC,CASSVVGSGSSYNEQFF
-,TRBJ2-6,TRBV30,TGTGCCTGGAGTGAATTTCAGGGGTCTGGTGGGGGGGCCAACGTCCTGACCTTC,CAWSEFQGSGGGANVLTF
TRBD2,TRBJ2-2,TRBV27,TGTGCCAGCAGTCAGGGACTAGCGGGGGTTACCGGGGAGCTGTTTTTT,CASSQGLAGVTGELFF
TRBD1,TRBJ1-6,TRBV4-1,TGCGCCAGCAGCCGTCGACAGGGAGTAAATTCACCCCTCCACTTT,CASSRRQGVNSPLHF
-,TRBJ1-5,TRBV9,TGTGCCAGCAGCGCCGAGTATAGCAATCAGCCCCAGCATTTT,CASSAEYSNQPQHF
-,TRBJ1-6,TRBV27,TGTGCCAGCAGTTTATCCGGGGGCTCCTATAATTCACCCCTCCACTTT,CASSLSGGSYNSPLHF
TRBD2,TRBJ2-3,TRBV4-3,TGCGCCAGCAGCTCCAAGAAACGGGGGAGGGAAGATACGCAGTATTTT,CASSSKKRGREDTQYF